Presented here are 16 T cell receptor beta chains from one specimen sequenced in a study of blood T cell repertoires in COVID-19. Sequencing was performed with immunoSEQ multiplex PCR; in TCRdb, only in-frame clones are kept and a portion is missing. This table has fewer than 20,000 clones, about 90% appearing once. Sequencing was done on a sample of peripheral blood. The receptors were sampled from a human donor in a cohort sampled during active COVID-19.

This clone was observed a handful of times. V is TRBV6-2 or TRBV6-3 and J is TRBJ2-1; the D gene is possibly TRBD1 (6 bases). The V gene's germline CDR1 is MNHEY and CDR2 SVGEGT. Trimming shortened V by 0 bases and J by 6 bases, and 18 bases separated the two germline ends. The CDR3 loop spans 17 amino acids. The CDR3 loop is CASSYSARGGIGNEQFF. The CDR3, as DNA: TGTGCCAGCAGTTACTCTGCCAGGGGCGGTATCGGCAATGAGCAGTTCTTC.

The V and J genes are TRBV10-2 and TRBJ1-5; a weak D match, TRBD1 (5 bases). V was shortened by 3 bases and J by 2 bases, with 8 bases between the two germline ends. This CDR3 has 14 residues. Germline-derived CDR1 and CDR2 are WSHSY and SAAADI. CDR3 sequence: CASSDGGGNQPQHF. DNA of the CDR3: TGCGCCAGCAGTGACGGGGGGGGCAATCAGCCCCAGCATTTT.

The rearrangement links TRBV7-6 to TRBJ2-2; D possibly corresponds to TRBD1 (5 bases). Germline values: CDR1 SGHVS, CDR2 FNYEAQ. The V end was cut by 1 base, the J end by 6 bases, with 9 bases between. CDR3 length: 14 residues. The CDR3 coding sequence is TGTGCCAGCAGCTTAGGCAGGGTGGCCGGGGAGCTGTTTTTT. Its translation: CASSLGRVAGELFF. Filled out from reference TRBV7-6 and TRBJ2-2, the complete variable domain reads GAGVSQSPRYKVTKRGQDVALRCDPISGHVSLYWYRQALGQGPEFLTYFNYEAQQDKSGLPNDRFSAERPEGSISTLTIQRTEQRDSAMYRCASSLGRVAGELFFGEGSRLTVL.

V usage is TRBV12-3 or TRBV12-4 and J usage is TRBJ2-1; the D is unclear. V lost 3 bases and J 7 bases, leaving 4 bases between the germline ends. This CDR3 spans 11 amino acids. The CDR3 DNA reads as TGTGCCAGCAGTTTTTATAATGAGCAGTTCTTC. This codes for CASSFYNEQFF.

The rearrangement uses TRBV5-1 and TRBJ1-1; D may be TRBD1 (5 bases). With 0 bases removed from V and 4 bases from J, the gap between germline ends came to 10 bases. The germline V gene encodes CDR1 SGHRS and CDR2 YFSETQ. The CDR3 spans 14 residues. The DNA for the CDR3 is TGCGCCAGCAGCTTGGCGGCAGGGTTCACTGAAGCTTTCTTT. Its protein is CASSLAAGFTEAFF.

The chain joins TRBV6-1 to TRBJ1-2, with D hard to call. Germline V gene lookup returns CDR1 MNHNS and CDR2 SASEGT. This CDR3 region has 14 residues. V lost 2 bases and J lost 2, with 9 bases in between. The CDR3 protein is CASSELEANYGYTF. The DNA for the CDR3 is TGTGCCAGCAGTGAATTGGAGGCCAACTATGGCTACACCTTC.

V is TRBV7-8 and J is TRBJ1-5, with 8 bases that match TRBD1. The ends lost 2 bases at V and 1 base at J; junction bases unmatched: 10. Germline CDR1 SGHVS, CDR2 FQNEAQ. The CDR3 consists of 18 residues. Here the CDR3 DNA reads TGTGCCAGCAGCTTATCCCAGACAGGGGTTGAAAGCAATCAGCCCCAGCATTTT. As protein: CASSLSQTGVESNQPQHF.

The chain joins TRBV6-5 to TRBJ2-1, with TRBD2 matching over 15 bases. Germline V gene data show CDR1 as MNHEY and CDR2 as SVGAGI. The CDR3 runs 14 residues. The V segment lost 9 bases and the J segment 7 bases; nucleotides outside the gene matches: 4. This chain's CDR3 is CASRTSGGENEQFF. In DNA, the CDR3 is TGTGCCAGTCGGACTAGCGGGGGGGAAAATGAGCAGTTCTTC.

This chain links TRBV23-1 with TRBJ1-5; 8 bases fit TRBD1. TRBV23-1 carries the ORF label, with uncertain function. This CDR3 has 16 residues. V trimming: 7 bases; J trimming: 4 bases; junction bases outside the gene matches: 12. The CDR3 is CASTSGAGDRNQPQHF. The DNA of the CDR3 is TGCGCCAGCACCTCGGGGGCAGGGGACAGGAATCAGCCCCAGCATTTT.

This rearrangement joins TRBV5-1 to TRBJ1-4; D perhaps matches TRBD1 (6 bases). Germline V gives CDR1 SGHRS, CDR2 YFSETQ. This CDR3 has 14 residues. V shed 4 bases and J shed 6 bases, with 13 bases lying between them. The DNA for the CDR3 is TGCGCCAGCAGCCTAGGGACAAATCATGAAAAACTGTTTTTT. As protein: CASSLGTNHEKLFF.

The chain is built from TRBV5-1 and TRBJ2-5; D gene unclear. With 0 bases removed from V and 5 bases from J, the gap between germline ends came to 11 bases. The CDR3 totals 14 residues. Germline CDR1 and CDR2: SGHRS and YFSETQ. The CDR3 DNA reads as TGCGCCAGCAGCTTGGTGTCCGGGTCCGAGACCCAGTACTTC. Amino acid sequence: CASSLVSGSETQYF.

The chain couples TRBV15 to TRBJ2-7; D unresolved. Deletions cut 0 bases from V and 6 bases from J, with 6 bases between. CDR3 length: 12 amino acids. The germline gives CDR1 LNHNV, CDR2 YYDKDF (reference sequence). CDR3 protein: CATSRESGEQYF. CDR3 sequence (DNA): TGTGCCACCAGCAGAGAATCGGGCGAGCAGTACTTC.

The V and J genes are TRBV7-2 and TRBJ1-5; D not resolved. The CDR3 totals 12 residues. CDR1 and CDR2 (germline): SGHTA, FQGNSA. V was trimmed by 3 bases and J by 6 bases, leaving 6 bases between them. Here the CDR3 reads CASSLRGQPQHF. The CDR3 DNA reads TGTGCCAGCAGCTTGCGGGGTCAGCCCCAGCATTTT.

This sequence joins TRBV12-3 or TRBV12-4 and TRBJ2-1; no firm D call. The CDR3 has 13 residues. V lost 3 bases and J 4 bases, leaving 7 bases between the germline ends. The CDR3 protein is CASSFAGYNEQFF. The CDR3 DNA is TGTGCCAGCAGTTTTGCAGGTTACAATGAGCAGTTCTTC.

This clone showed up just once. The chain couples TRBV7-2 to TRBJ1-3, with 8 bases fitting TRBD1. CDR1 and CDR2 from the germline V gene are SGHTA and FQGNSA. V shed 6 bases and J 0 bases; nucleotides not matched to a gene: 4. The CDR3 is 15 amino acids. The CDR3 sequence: CASSWDRSSGNTIYF. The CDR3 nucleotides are TGTGCCAGCAGTTGGGACAGGAGCTCTGGAAACACCATATATTTT.

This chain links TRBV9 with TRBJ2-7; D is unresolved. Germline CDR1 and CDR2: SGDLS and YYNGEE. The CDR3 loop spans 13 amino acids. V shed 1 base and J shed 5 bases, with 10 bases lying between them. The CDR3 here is CASSVQILDEQYF. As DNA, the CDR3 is TGTGCCAGCAGCGTACAGATCCTCGACGAGCAGTACTTC.